The rows below give T cell receptor beta chains drawn from one sample of a study of T cells in Graves' hyperthyroidism and ophthalmopathy. TCRdb fed the multiplex PCR reads into MiXCR, producing one record per CDR3 protein. The repertoire consists of about 530,000 distinct CDR3 sequences, with roughly 18% occurring once and the leading ten covering 15% to 20%. Input material: blood. The receptors shown here come from a woman under 30 with Graves' ophthalmopathy. Each CDR3 is given with its conserved first and last residue. A D gene is named only where the DNA matches it firmly. The size entry is marked missing in some rows and otherwise reads once, few, many or a size class.

CDR3aa,CDR3nt,d_gene,v_gene,abundance,j_gene
CATSGSPPSDNEQFF,TGTGCCACCAGTGGCTCCCCCCCCTCTGACAATGAGCAGTTCTTC,-,TRBV24-1,many,TRBJ2-1
CASSFTGTEETQYF,TGCGCCAGCAGCTTCACAGGGACGGAGGAGACCCAGTACTTC,-,TRBV5-6,many,TRBJ2-5
CASSLRTPGLQPQHF,TGTGCCAGCAGTTTGAGGACACCGGGCCTACAGCCCCAGCATTTT,-,TRBV28,-,TRBJ1-5
CSGGGGAGETQYF,TGCAGTGGGGGAGGGGGAGCAGGGGAGACCCAGTACTTC,-,TRBV20-1,many,TRBJ2-5
CASSYVGGGTNTIYF,TGTGCCAGCAGTTACGTGGGAGGGGGAACAAACACCATATATTTT,-,TRBV13,many,TRBJ1-3
CASSSPTGGSIYGYTF,TGTGCCAGCAGTTCACCAACAGGGGGATCTATCTATGGCTACACCTTC,TRBD1,TRBV27,many,TRBJ1-2
CSAREEGFWTSGETQYF,TGCAGTGCTAGAGAAGAGGGGTTTTGGACTAGCGGGGAGACCCAGTACTTC,TRBD2,TRBV20-1,-,TRBJ2-5
CASSAGTSGDEQYF,TGTGCCAGCAGTGCAGGGACTAGCGGGGACGAGCAGTACTTC,TRBD2,TRBV6-4,many,TRBJ2-7
CASSQPTGVGSPLHF,TGTGCCAGCAGCCAACCAACAGGTGTAGGATCACCCCTCCACTTT,-,TRBV3-1,many,TRBJ1-6
CASSQRRAGSTDTQYF,TGTGCCAGCAGCCAACGTCGGGCGGGGAGCACAGATACGCAGTATTTT,-,TRBV6-1,many,TRBJ2-3
CASSSAYLRPYNEQFF,TGTGCCAGCAGCTCCGCCTATTTGCGGCCCTACAATGAGCAGTTCTTC,-,TRBV11-3,-,TRBJ2-1
CASSYGSDTYEQYF,TGTGCCAGCAGTTACGGCTCAGATACCTACGAGCAGTACTTC,-,TRBV6-2/TRBV6-3,many,TRBJ2-7
CASSLDTLSGNTIYF,TGTGCCAGCAGCTTAGATACACTCTCTGGAAACACCATATATTTT,-,TRBV11-2,few,TRBJ1-3
CASSSGAHTEAFF,TGTGCCAGCAGTTCAGGGGCTCACACTGAAGCTTTCTTT,-,TRBV12-3/TRBV12-4,-,TRBJ1-1
CASRTGNQPQHF,TGTGCCAGCCGGACAGGGAATCAGCCCCAGCATTTT,TRBD1,TRBV28,many,TRBJ1-5
CASRKGAGLSDSPLHF,TGTGCCAGCAGAAAGGGGGCAGGGCTATCGGATTCACCCCTCCACTTT,TRBD1,TRBV7-2,many,TRBJ1-6
CASSSNLGTPYSYEQYF,TGTGCCAGCAGCTCGAATCTCGGGACACCATACTCCTACGAGCAGTACTTC,-,TRBV5-4,-,TRBJ2-7
CAISESGSRPEAFF,TGTGCCATCAGTGAGTCAGGGAGTCGCCCTGAAGCTTTCTTT,-,TRBV10-3,many,TRBJ1-1
CSARQPTGLIYEQYF,TGCAGTGCTAGACAACCAACAGGGCTAATCTACGAGCAGTACTTC,-,TRBV20-1,many,TRBJ2-7
CASSLERSSGRATYNEQFF,TGTGCCAGCAGCTTAGAGCGGTCTAGCGGGAGGGCTACCTACAATGAGCAGTTCTTC,TRBD2,TRBV7-2,many,TRBJ2-1
CASSLVAGFNEKLFF,TGTGCCAGCAGCTTAGTAGCGGGGTTTAATGAAAAACTGTTTTTT,-,TRBV7-2,-,TRBJ1-4
CASRGQTDKAFF,TGTGCCAGTAGGGGACAGACGGATAAAGCTTTCTTT,TRBD1,TRBV19,-,TRBJ1-1
CASSQELQGRGVGQPQHF,TGTGCCAGCAGCCAAGAACTACAGGGGAGGGGGGTAGGTCAGCCCCAGCATTTT,TRBD1,TRBV4-2,-,TRBJ1-5
CASSHFGLQETQYF,TGTGCCAGCAGCCACTTTGGGCTCCAAGAGACCCAGTACTTC,-,TRBV6-1,-,TRBJ2-5
CASLVSWTSGRGETQYF,TGTGCCAGCTTGGTTTCTTGGACTAGCGGGAGGGGTGAGACCCAGTACTTC,TRBD2,TRBV28,once,TRBJ2-5
CSDGEQESYGYTF,TGCAGCGACGGGGAACAGGAAAGCTATGGCTACACCTTC,-,TRBV29-1,few,TRBJ1-2
CSARGGLNEQYF,TGCAGCGCCCGGGGGGGGCTGAACGAGCAGTACTTC,TRBD2,TRBV29-1,few,TRBJ2-7
CASSLTGGADEQFF,TGTGCCAGCAGCTTAACGGGAGGTGCAGATGAGCAGTTCTTC,-,TRBV7-3,-,TRBJ2-1